A single sample is the source of the 32 T cell receptor beta chains below, sequenced in a study of blood T cell repertoires in COVID-19. The protocol was immunoSEQ multiplex PCR, while the TCRdb copy is restricted to in-frame clones and leaves out a portion. The table records about 170,000 clones, around 81% of them present only once. The sequenced material came from peripheral blood. The receptors were sampled from a human donor with acute or convalescent COVID-19. The donor label of this sample is uncertain.

The sample holds a few counts of this clone. This chain joins TRBV2 and TRBJ2-7; TRBD1 might be the D (5 bases). The V gene's germline CDR1 is SNHLY and CDR2 FYNNEI. V was clipped by 7 bases and J by 0 bases, with 7 bases between them. The CDR3 runs to 12 residues. CDR3 region: CASTQGSYEQYF. The CDR3 DNA sequence: TGTGCCAGCACGCAGGGCTCCTACGAGCAGTACTTC.

J is TRBJ1-6 and V is TRBV7-3, with no clear D. There are 13 residues in the CDR3. Trimming removed 2 bases from V and 10 bases from J, with 9 bases in between. Germline-derived CDR1 and CDR2 are SGHTA and FQGTGA. The CDR3 DNA is TGTGCCAGCAGCTTAGATGCTGGCTCACCCCTCCACTTT. Translated, it gives CASSLDAGSPLHF. Filled out from reference TRBV7-3 and TRBJ1-6, the complete variable domain reads GAGVSQTPSNKVTEKGKYVELRCDPISGHTALYWYRQSLGQGPEFLIYFQGTGAADDSGLPNDRFFAVRPEGSVSTLKIQRTERGDSAVYLCASSLDAGSPLHFGNGTRLTVT.

The CDR3 here is CAWSAGQANEKLFF. In DNA form, the CDR3 reads TGTGCCTGGAGTGCGGGACAGGCCAATGAAAAACTGTTTTTT. The chain uses TRBV30 and TRBJ1-4; 8 bases agree with TRBD1. The V gene's germline CDR1 is GTSNPN and CDR2 SVGIG (reference sequence). CDR3 length: 14 residues. Germline trimming cut 1 base from V and 5 bases from J; bases unmatched to any gene: 3.

This clone was counted a single time. The chain uses TRBV18 and TRBJ1-3; D unresolved. V was shortened by 5 bases and J by 8 bases, with 10 bases between the two germline ends. The germline V gene has CDR1 KGHSH and CDR2 LQKENI. The length of the CDR3 is 12 residues. The CDR3 sequence is CASSGESDTIYF. The CDR3, as DNA: TGTGCCAGCTCAGGGGAGTCGGACACCATATATTTT.

The genes are TRBV11-2 and TRBJ1-3; D gene unclear. The V gene's germline CDR1 is SGHAT and CDR2 FQNNGV. This CDR3 comprises 14 residues. V was shortened by 5 bases and J by 0 bases, with 8 bases between the two germline ends. DNA of the CDR3: TGTGCCAGCAGCCAGGAATTCTCTGGAAACACCATATATTTT. Translated, it gives CASSQEFSGNTIYF.

This chain links TRBV2 with TRBJ2-7; D uncertain. V lost 7 bases and J lost 6, with 16 bases in between. CDR1 is SNHLY, CDR2 FYNNEI, per germline. The CDR3 covers 13 residues. The CDR3 protein is CASINDFPAEQYF. For the CDR3, the DNA is TGTGCCAGCATTAACGACTTCCCGGCCGAGCAGTACTTC.

The V call is TRBV3-1 (or the pseudogene TRBV3-2), the J call TRBJ1-6; 8 nucleotides align to TRBD1. Trimming at V came to 4 bases and at J to 6 bases, leaving 8 bases not matched to a gene. In germline, CDR1 is LGHDT, CDR2 YNNKEL (reference sequence). The CDR3 consists of 16 residues. In DNA form, the CDR3 reads TGTGCCAGCAGCCGAAGGACAGGGCACATTAATTCACCCCTCCACTTT. Residues: CASSRRTGHINSPLHF.

This sequence joins TRBV27 and TRBJ2-2; 10 bases align to TRBD1. The V gene's germline CDR1 is MNHEY and CDR2 SMNVEV (reference sequence). With V trimmed by 8 bases and J by 6 bases, 9 bases remained unmatched. The CDR3 has 15 residues. This chain's CDR3 is CASGAGQGGPGELFF. The CDR3 DNA sequence: TGTGCCAGCGGCGCAGGACAGGGGGGGCCCGGGGAGCTGTTTTTT.

V is TRBV5-4 and J is TRBJ2-2; 9 bases line up with TRBD2. CDR1 and CDR2 (germline): SGHNT, YYREEE (reference sequence). V dropped 0 bases and J dropped 2; count of bases not matched to a gene: 5. CDR3 length equals 17 residues. CDR3 nucleotide sequence: TGTGCCAGCAGCTTGGGAGGGCTAGCGGGAAACACCGGGGAGCTGTTTTTT. Protein: CASSLGGLAGNTGELFF.

The chain joins TRBV6-2 or TRBV6-3 to TRBJ2-7; 9 bases match TRBD1. The CDR3 has 15 residues. CDR1 and CDR2 from the germline V gene are MNHEY and SVGEGT. The V gene end was trimmed by 6 bases and the J gene end by 3 bases; junction bases not matched to a gene: 9. DNA of the CDR3: TGTGCCAGCAGCCCACAGGGGGCCGAACTCTACGAGCAGTACTTC. Translating gives CASSPQGAELYEQYF.

The chain links TRBV6-5 to TRBJ1-1, with D hard to call. Germline values: CDR1 MNHEY, CDR2 SVGAGI. CDR3 length equals 15 residues. V was shortened by 5 bases and J by 3 bases, with 16 bases between the two germline ends. CDR3 DNA sequence: TGTGCCAGCAGTCCCTCGCGCGTGATTGACACTGAAGCTTTCTTT. Protein sequence: CASSPSRVIDTEAFF.

This chain uses TRBV21-1 with TRBJ2-7; TRBD2, the D gene given by the table, was not confirmed from the DNA. TRBV21-1 is reported as a pseudogene. The CDR3 contains 15 residues. CDR3: CASPPVMRLTYEQYF. CDR3 nucleotide sequence: TGTGCCAGCCCCCCTGTTATGCGGCTCACCTACGAGCAGTACTTC.

The rearrangement links TRBV5-1 to TRBJ2-5, with 13 bases that match TRBD2. Trimming removed 2 bases from V and 5 bases from J; junction bases left unmatched: 12. Germline V lookup: CDR1 SGHRS, CDR2 YFSETQ. This CDR3 region has 18 residues. Here the CDR3 DNA reads TGCGCCAGCAGCTTCTCAATTCCGGGACTAGCGGGACTGGAGACCCAGTACTTC. Translating gives CASSFSIPGLAGLETQYF.

The count of this clone is one. The chain combines TRBV6-5 with TRBJ1-3, with TRBD1 as a possible D gene (6 bases). Between the trimmed V and J ends, which lost 2 bases and 0 bases, there was a span of 11 bases. This CDR3 is built from 16 residues. Germline CDR1 and CDR2: MNHEY and SVGAGI. Here the CDR3 reads CASSYTGSSSGNTIYF. The CDR3 DNA sequence: TGTGCCAGCAGTTACACAGGGTCAAGCTCTGGAAACACCATATATTTT.

This clone was detected a few times. The gene calls are TRBV7-5 and TRBJ2-3; TRBD2 is taken as the D call from the table, unchecked against the DNA. TRBV7-5 is recorded as a pseudogene. The CDR3 has 16 amino acids. CDR3 protein: CVRSSPDSLFTDTQYF. The CDR3 DNA sequence: TGTGTCAGAAGCTCCCCGGATTCACTATTCACAGATACGCAGTATTTT.

The gene calls are TRBV19 and TRBJ1-5; tentative D call: TRBD1 (6 bases). In germline, CDR1 is LNHDA, CDR2 SQIVND (reference sequence). The length of the CDR3 is 18 residues. The ends were cut back, 3 bases at V and 0 bases at J, with 18 bases in the middle. In DNA, the CDR3 is TGTGCCAGTAGTATCGCACAGGGCTGGGCTTATAGCAATCAGCCCCAGCATTTT. Its translation is CASSIAQGWAYSNQPQHF.

The chain employs TRBV20-1 and TRBJ2-1; the D is unclear. Germline V gene sequence: CDR1 DFQATT, CDR2 SNEGSKA (reference sequence). The CDR3 totals 11 residues. V lost 4 bases to trimming and J lost 5 bases, with 6 bases between them. The CDR3 nucleotides are TGCAGTGCTACTAGAAACAATGAGCAGTTCTTC. Its translation is CSATRNNEQFF.

The chain carries TRBV5-1 and TRBJ2-5; D remains ambiguous. The CDR3 has 15 residues. V lost 1 base and J lost 0, with 10 bases in between. Germline CDR1 and CDR2: SGHRS and YFSETQ. DNA for the CDR3: TGCGCCAGCAGCTTGTATAATTCGTACCAAGAGACCCAGTACTTC. Protein product: CASSLYNSYQETQYF. Full variable domain (outside the CDR3, taken from reference TRBV5-1 and TRBJ2-5): KAGVTQTPRYLIKTRGQQVTLSCSPISGHRSVSWYQQTPGQGLQFLFEYFSETQRNKGNFPGRFSGRQFSNSRSEMNVSTLELGDSALYLCASSLYNSYQETQYFGPGTRLLVL.

The chain carries TRBV20-1 and TRBJ1-3; no definite D call. The V and J ends lost 3 bases and 0 bases respectively, with 15 bases between them. The germline V gene has CDR1 DFQATT and CDR2 SNEGSKA (reference sequence). This CDR3 comprises 16 residues. CDR3 nucleotide sequence: TGCAGTGCTAGTCTAGAGGGCAGCCGCTCTGGAAACACCATATATTTT. Its protein product is CSASLEGSRSGNTIYF.

The rearrangement uses TRBV3-1 (or the pseudogene TRBV3-2) and TRBJ2-3; 12 positions agree with TRBD2. CDR3 length: 17 amino acids. CDR1 and CDR2 from the germline V gene are LGHDT and YNNKEL (reference sequence). J lost 1 base, V lost 4 bases, and 6 bases had no gene match. The CDR3 DNA is TGTGCCAGCAGCCCAAGACTAGCGGGAGACGGCACAGATACGCAGTATTTT. The encoded protein is CASSPRLAGDGTDTQYF.

V usage is TRBV5-4 and J usage is TRBJ1-1, with a possible D match to TRBD1 (6 bases). The CDR3 has 14 amino acids. Germline V gene lookup returns CDR1 SGHNT and CDR2 YYREEE (reference sequence). The V end was cut by 7 bases, the J end by 1 base, with 14 bases between. The CDR3 DNA is TGTGCCAGCCGCCGGCAGGGGCGGAACACTGAAGCTTTCTTT. This sequence encodes CASRRQGRNTEAFF.

This rearrangement joins TRBV5-8 to TRBJ2-3; a possible D gene is TRBD2 (5 bases). Between the trimmed V and J ends, which lost 0 bases and 0 bases, there was a span of 14 bases. The length of the CDR3 is 17 residues. Germline CDR1 reads SGHTS; CDR2 reads YDEGEE. The CDR3 DNA is TGTGCCAGCAGCTTGGAGGGTGGTGGCGGGAGCACAGATACGCAGTATTTT. As protein: CASSLEGGGGSTDTQYF.

This clone was detected a few times. V and J are TRBV11-2 and TRBJ2-5, with TRBD1 matching 7 bases. V lost 5 bases and J lost 0; bases outside the gene matches: 6. The CDR3 consists of 15 residues. Germline V gene sequence: CDR1 SGHAT, CDR2 FQNNGV. CDR3 amino acids: CASSPLTGNQETQYF. For the CDR3, the DNA is TGTGCCAGCAGCCCCCTGACAGGGAACCAAGAGACCCAGTACTTC.

The chain joins TRBV10-1 to TRBJ2-7; TRBD2 is a possible D gene (5 bases). This CDR3 contains 15 residues. CDR1 is WNHNN, CDR2 SYGVQD, per germline (reference sequence). The V gene lost 0 bases and the J gene lost 3 bases, with 12 bases spanning the gap. CDR3 in amino acids: CASSESQASGYEQYF. The DNA for the CDR3 is TGCGCCAGCAGTGAGTCCCAGGCCAGCGGCTACGAGCAGTACTTC.

A few counts support this clone. The chain has TRBV7-9 and TRBJ2-1; 7 positions match TRBD2. The germline V gene encodes CDR1 SEHNR and CDR2 FQNEAQ (reference sequence). The CDR3 runs 15 residues. V shed 2 bases, J shed 7 bases, and the junction held 8 bases outside the gene matches. CDR3 bases: TGTGCCAGCAGCTTACGCGGGAGCTCGGGGAATGAGCAGTTCTTC. Translating it yields CASSLRGSSGNEQFF.

This chain links TRBV5-1 with TRBJ2-5, with TRBD2 identical over 9 bases. The CDR3 is 17 amino acids. Unmatched junction bases numbered 8, after V lost 0 bases and J lost 2 bases. Germline V gene sequence: CDR1 SGHRS, CDR2 YFSETQ. Here the CDR3 DNA reads TGCGCCAGCAGCTTGGGGATAGCGGGAGATTCTCAAGAGACCCAGTACTTC. Protein: CASSLGIAGDSQETQYF.

This clone was counted only a few times. V is TRBV3-1 (or the pseudogene TRBV3-2) and J is TRBJ2-5; 9 nucleotides align to TRBD2. V lost 3 bases, J lost 2 bases, and 13 bases stayed unmatched. This CDR3 has 18 amino acids. Germline V gene lookup returns CDR1 LGHDT and CDR2 YNNKEL (reference sequence). CDR3 in DNA: TGTGCCAGCAGCCACCTACTTACTGGGACTAGCTATCAAGAGACCCAGTACTTC. This gives the protein CASSHLLTGTSYQETQYF.

V gene TRBV10-3 combines with J gene TRBJ2-3; TRBD2 matches 7 bases. This CDR3 contains 15 residues. Germline values: CDR1 ENHRY, CDR2 SYGVKD. With V trimmed by 11 bases and J by 2 bases, 13 bases remained unmatched. The DNA of the CDR3 is TGTGCCCTAACCTTGTTAGCGGGCTCCACAGATACGCAGTATTTT. It encodes CALTLLAGSTDTQYF.

There are a few counts of this clone. This rearrangement joins TRBV27 to TRBJ2-2, with D possibly being TRBD1 (6 bases). The germline gives CDR1 MNHEY, CDR2 SMNVEV (reference sequence). V was shortened by 4 bases and J by 6 bases, with 18 bases between the two germline ends. The CDR3 runs 16 residues. DNA of the CDR3: TGTGCCAGCAGTTACTTACCCCAGGGGATGGCCGGGGAGCTGTTTTTT. As protein: CASSYLPQGMAGELFF.

This clone occurred once. The V and J genes are TRBV28 and TRBJ1-5; no clear D gene. CDR1 MDHEN and CDR2 SYDVKM come from the germline V gene. Trimming pared 3 bases from V and 6 bases from J, leaving 6 bases between. The CDR3 runs 12 residues. CDR3 coding DNA: TGTGCCAGCAGTTTCATTTTTCAGCCCCAGCATTTT. Residues: CASSFIFQPQHF.

This chain uses TRBV7-6 with TRBJ2-5; the D gene is possibly TRBD2 (7 bases). V was shortened by 0 bases and J by 4 bases, with 12 bases between the two germline ends. CDR1 is SGHVS and CDR2 is FNYEAQ in the germline V gene. The CDR3 runs to 15 residues. CDR3 loop: CASSLAYGGRETQYF. The CDR3 region has the DNA TGTGCCAGCAGCTTAGCGTACGGGGGGCGAGAGACCCAGTACTTC.

This rearrangement joins TRBV19 to TRBJ1-1; D is undetermined. Per the germline V gene, CDR1 is LNHDA and CDR2 is SQIVND (reference sequence). Trimming shortened V by 5 bases and J by 1 base, and 5 bases separated the two germline ends. The CDR3 consists of 12 residues. The CDR3 region is CASSYKNTEAFF. The CDR3 DNA sequence: TGTGCCAGTAGTTACAAGAACACTGAAGCTTTCTTT.